The subject of this entry is one T cell receptor beta chain. Its specificity is unknown. These data originate in a study of CD8 T cells in ankylosing spondylitis. Quantitative barcoded 5'-RACE was used to prepare TCR beta libraries. Using its own MiXCR run on the 5' RACE reads, TCRdb lists one record per CDR3 protein. The sample has tens of thousands of distinct CDR3 sequences; approximately 10% are singletons. Broader study findings: Those disease-linked clones were CD8+; they were also relatively rare in peripheral blood. Characteristic, it appeared, of ankylosing spondylitis blood was a TCR beta motif of 7 or 8 highly homologous variants.

The origin of this receptor is a male donor with ankylosing spondylitis or in good health (not recorded which). Sequencing used blood, either unsorted or a sorted T cell fraction (not recorded which).

The DNA for the CDR3 is TGTGCCAGTAGTACCCGACTCAGGGGGGTGAGCTCCTACAATGAGCAGTTCTTC. Its protein product is CASSTRLRGVSSYNEQFF. This chain uses TRBV19 with TRBJ2-1; D perhaps matches TRBD1 (7 bases). The V and J ends lost 4 bases and 0 bases respectively, with 19 bases between them. The CDR3 extends over 18 amino acids. Per the germline V gene, CDR1 is LNHDA and CDR2 is SQIVND (reference sequence). Full variable domain (missing parts from reference TRBV19 and TRBJ2-1): DGGITQSPKYLFRKEGQNVTLSCEQNLNHDAMYWYRQDPGQGLRLIYYSQIVNDFQKGDIAEGYSVSREKKESFPLTVTSAQKNPTAFYLCASSTRLRGVSSYNEQFFGPGTRLTVL.